The present entry profiles one T cell receptor beta chain with its context. This entry comes from a study of blood T cell repertoires in COVID-19. At the level of the study: There were acute and convalescent COVID-19 samples, and they came from the United States, Italy and Spain. PBMCs, B-cell-depleted T cells, or T cells provided the cDNA or gDNA that made up the material.

Per the original methods: Estimation of nucleated cell counts was performed using reference gene primer amplification. TCRdb's table, derived via immunoSEQ multiplex PCR, lists solely in-frame clones and lacks some. That table supplies the V and J calls and clone size; D and trimming were determined from the DNA. The table includes some 100,000 clones, more than 70% detected once. Trimming removed 4 bases at V and 7 bases at J, with 14 bases between. The CDR3 runs to 13 residues. Germline V lookup: CDR1 SGDLS, CDR2 YYNGEE. The sequencing sample was made of peripheral blood. The rearrangement links TRBV9 to TRBJ1-1; D ambiguous. This sequence was found in a woman older than 75 with active COVID-19. The CDR3 DNA follows: TGTGCCAGCAGCTCCCTTCCCGGGTTTGAAGCTTTCTTT. Protein product: CASSSLPGFEAFF.